What follows are 24 T cell receptor beta chains derived from one specimen sequenced in a study of T cell responses to AZD1222 COVID-19 vaccine. Assay: immunoSEQ multiplex PCR; the TCRdb copy retains only in-frame clones and omits some. The sample has fewer than 150,000 clones, 90% seen once; the top ten hold about 3%. The source was peripheral blood, collected on day 0 of AZD1222 vaccination. The receptors stem from an adult in good health.

J is TRBJ1-2 and V is TRBV7-8; unclear D gene. The CDR3 contains 17 residues. Trimming took 2 bases from V and 4 from J, leaving 20 bases between them. From germline, CDR1 is SGHVS and CDR2 FQNEAQ. The CDR3 is CASSLSSSQDEFYGYTF. The CDR3 coding sequence is TGTGCCAGCAGCTTATCGTCCTCTCAGGACGAGTTCTATGGCTACACCTTC.

This clone was seen only a few times. The chain combines TRBV6-4 with TRBJ2-3; 8 nucleotides line up with TRBD2. There are 14 residues in the CDR3. V dropped 4 bases and J dropped 0; count of bases not matched to a gene: 0. Germline loops: CDR1 MRHNA, CDR2 SNTAGT. The CDR3 region has the DNA TGTGCCAGCAGTGCTAGCGGGAGCACAGATACGCAGTATTTT. Protein product: CASSASGSTDTQYF.

A note on this clone: One end of the junction varies from germline; a read error may be responsible. V gene TRBV5-4 combines with J gene TRBJ2-7; 8 bases map to TRBD2. The germline gives CDR1 SGHNT, CDR2 YYREEE (reference sequence). The CDR3 covers 16 residues. The CDR3: CASSLGLAGTSHEQYF. The CDR3 DNA is TGTGCCAGCAGCTTGGGTTTAGCGGGAACCTCCCACGAGCAGTACTTC.

The chain is built from TRBV27 and TRBJ2-3; 9 nucleotides align to TRBD2. The CDR3 covers 17 residues. Germline V CDR1 and CDR2: MNHEY, SMNVEV (reference sequence). Trimming at V came to 6 bases and at J to 4 bases, leaving 14 bases not matched to a gene. The CDR3: CASRPPPAGGPPDTQYF. For the CDR3, the DNA is TGTGCCAGCAGACCCCCCCCGGCGGGGGGGCCCCCAGATACGCAGTATTTT.

The V and J genes are TRBV7-2 and TRBJ1-4; D gene ambiguous. The CDR3 loop spans 14 amino acids. The ends were cut back, 4 bases at V and 5 bases at J, with 11 bases in the middle. In germline, CDR1 is SGHTA, CDR2 FQGNSA. For the CDR3, the DNA is TGTGCCAGCAGCTCTACAGACTACAATGAAAAACTGTTTTTT. Protein: CASSSTDYNEKLFF. Drawing the rest from reference TRBV7-2 and TRBJ1-4, the complete variable domain is GAGVSQSPSNKVTEKGKDVELRCDPISGHTALYWYRQSLGQGLEFLIYFQGNSAPDKSGLPSDRFSAERTGGSVSTLTIQRTQQEDSAVYLCASSSTDYNEKLFFGSGTQLSVL.

This clone appeared a single time. The chain combines TRBV30 with TRBJ1-2; D uncertain. From germline, CDR1 is GTSNPN and CDR2 SVGIG (reference sequence). Trimming took off 2 bases at V and 2 bases at J, with 9 bases between the two ends. The CDR3 covers 13 residues. The CDR3 here is CAWSPTENYGYTF. CDR3 DNA: TGTGCCTGGAGTCCCACAGAGAACTATGGCTACACCTTC.

About this clone: Being one base from a much bigger clone, this may be a read error. J is TRBJ1-5 and V is TRBV5-5, with D perhaps TRBD1 (5 bases). The CDR3 runs to 15 residues. The germline CDR1 and CDR2 sequences are SGHKS and YYEKEE (reference sequence). V was trimmed by 9 bases and J by 0 bases, leaving 16 bases between them. CDR3 nucleotides: TGTGCCAACAGGTTGTTAGGGGATAGCAATCAGCCCCAGCATTTT. Protein product: CANRLLGDSNQPQHF.

This sequence joins TRBV27 and TRBJ2-2, with unresolved D. The CDR3 spans 14 residues. The germline V and J ends were trimmed by 6 bases and 6 bases, with 14 bases remaining between them. Germline CDR1 reads MNHEY; CDR2 reads SMNVEV (reference sequence). In DNA, the CDR3 is TGTGCCAGCAGCCCGAAGGAATATTCCGGGGAGCTGTTTTTT. Protein product: CASSPKEYSGELFF.

This clone has a single count. The rearrangement links TRBV20-1 to TRBJ2-1; no firm D call. The V gene's germline CDR1 is DFQATT and CDR2 SNEGSKA (reference sequence). V lost 6 bases and J 5 bases, leaving 2 bases between the germline ends. This CDR3 region has 9 residues. CDR3 sequence reads: CSANNEQFF. The CDR3 nucleotides read TGCAGTGCGAACAATGAGCAGTTCTTC.

This clone has a handful of counts. The chain joins TRBV21-1 to TRBJ2-7; TRBD1, as called in the table, went unchecked against the DNA. TRBV21-1 is classified as a pseudogene. The CDR3 contains 16 residues. The CDR3 region has the DNA TGTGCCAGCAGCAAATTAGGGGACACGAGCTCCTACGAGCAGTACTTC. Translating gives CASSKLGDTSSYEQYF.

V and J are TRBV11-2 and TRBJ2-3; D unclear. Germline assignment: CDR1 SGHAT and CDR2 FQNNGV. V lost 1 base, J lost 5 bases, and 10 bases lay in between. CDR3 length: 14 amino acids. The DNA for the CDR3 is TGTGCCAGCAGCTTAGTAGGTAGGGTAGATACGCAGTATTTT. This encodes CASSLVGRVDTQYF.

This chain links TRBV29-1 with TRBJ2-3, with TRBD2 matching 11 bases. The CDR3 is 16 residues long. Per the germline V gene, CDR1 is SQVTM and CDR2 is ANQGSEA. V shed 1 base, J shed 5 bases, and the junction held 8 bases outside the gene matches. The DNA for the CDR3 is TGCAGCGTTGAAGGACTAGCGGGGAAAAAGGGAGATACGCAGTATTTT. This gives the protein CSVEGLAGKKGDTQYF.

The genes are TRBV12-5 and TRBJ2-7; TRBD1 matches at 8 bases. The CDR3 is 15 residues long. CDR1 and CDR2 from the germline V gene are LGHNT and FRNRAP. Germline trimming cut 5 bases from V and 2 bases from J; bases unmatched to any gene: 8. The CDR3 loop is CASGPRTGWTYEQYF. For the CDR3, the DNA is TGTGCTAGTGGTCCGAGGACAGGGTGGACCTACGAGCAGTACTTC.

The chain employs TRBV19 and TRBJ1-1; no definite D call. The germline V and J ends were trimmed by 1 base and 1 base, with 10 bases remaining between them. Germline assignment: CDR1 LNHDA and CDR2 SQIVND (reference sequence). The CDR3 extends over 15 amino acids. The CDR3 nucleotides read TGTGCCAGTAGTATAGGTAGAGTAACGAACACTGAAGCTTTCTTT. This gives the protein CASSIGRVTNTEAFF.

This chain connects TRBV6-2 or TRBV6-3 to TRBJ2-1; TRBD1 is a possible D gene (5 bases). The CDR3 totals 19 residues. Germline lookup yields CDR1 MNHEY and CDR2 SVGEGT. V was cut by 6 bases and J by 0 bases, with 24 bases left in between. CDR3 loop: CASSPRPWWGSDSYNEQFF. The CDR3 nucleotides are TGTGCCAGCAGCCCCCGGCCTTGGTGGGGCTCAGACTCCTACAATGAGCAGTTCTTC.

The rearrangement uses TRBV27 and TRBJ2-5; D could derive from TRBD1 or TRBD2 (5 bases each). Trimming took 5 bases from V and 0 from J, leaving 10 bases between them. The CDR3 is 14 amino acids. Germline values: CDR1 MNHEY, CDR2 SMNVEV (reference sequence). The CDR3 spells CASSIGTDQETQYF. CDR3 DNA sequence: TGTGCCAGCAGTATAGGGACGGACCAAGAGACCCAGTACTTC.

The sample holds one count of this clone. The chain has TRBV29-1 and TRBJ2-7, with 9 bases identical to TRBD1. CDR3 length: 13 residues. Per the germline V gene, CDR1 is SQVTM and CDR2 is ANQGSEA. The V gene end was trimmed by 4 bases and the J gene end by 7 bases; junction bases not matched to a gene: 8. The DNA for the CDR3 is TGCAGCGTTGGTGTACAGGGGGCCGGGGAGCAGTACTTC. This sequence encodes CSVGVQGAGEQYF.

J is TRBJ1-3 and V is TRBV20-1, with D possibly TRBD1 on 6 matching bases. This CDR3 spans 17 amino acids. The germline V gene encodes CDR1 DFQATT and CDR2 SNEGSKA (reference sequence). V was trimmed by 3 bases and J by 2 bases, leaving 20 bases between them. In DNA form, the CDR3 reads TGCAGTGCTAGTCCTTCCGGGACACCGGGGCCTGGAAACACCATATATTTT. Encoded protein: CSASPSGTPGPGNTIYF.

This sequence joins TRBV7-8 and TRBJ2-7; TRBD1 might be the D (6 bases). CDR3 length equals 15 residues. Germline V gene lookup returns CDR1 SGHVS and CDR2 FQNEAQ. Trimming left V 1 base short and J 7 bases short, with 17 bases between. The CDR3 region has the DNA TGTGCCAGCAGCTTAGGATCGATGGGGGCTGGTGAGCAGTACTTC. As protein: CASSLGSMGAGEQYF. The whole variable domain, filled in from reference TRBV7-8 and TRBJ2-7, reads GAGVSQSPRYKVAKRGQDVALRCDPISGHVSLFWYQQALGQGPEFLTYFQNEAQLDKSGLPSDRFFAERPEGSVSTLKIQRTQQEDSAVYLCASSLGSMGAGEQYFGPGTRLTVT.

The chain has TRBV5-1 and TRBJ2-7, with D perhaps given as TRBD1 or TRBD2 (5 bases each). The CDR3 is made up of 14 amino acids. In germline, CDR1 is SGHRS, CDR2 YFSETQ. Trimming left V 4 bases short and J 5 bases short, with 16 bases between. This CDR3 is CASSPGDPRDEQYF. CDR3 bases: TGCGCCAGCAGCCCCGGGGACCCGCGGGACGAGCAGTACTTC.

This clone was detected only a few times. The chain combines TRBV6-4 with TRBJ2-3; 14 positions agree with TRBD2. Trimming cost V 3 bases and J 4 bases; bases outside gene matches: 0. In germline, CDR1 is MRHNA, CDR2 SNTAGT. There are 15 residues in the CDR3. CDR3 amino acids: CASSETSGGADTQYF. CDR3 sequence (DNA): TGTGCCAGCAGTGAGACTAGCGGGGGGGCAGATACGCAGTATTTT.

The V gene is TRBV7-8, the J gene TRBJ1-2, with 7 bases that match TRBD1. CDR3 length: 14 amino acids. Germline V gene sequence: CDR1 SGHVS, CDR2 FQNEAQ. Losses at the gene ends were 5 bases for V and 4 bases for J; bases not matched to a gene: 7. The CDR3 is CASSPLQGLYGYTF. CDR3 in DNA: TGTGCCAGCAGCCCCCTACAGGGGCTCTATGGCTACACCTTC.

The chain uses TRBV6-5 and TRBJ1-2, with D unclear. V lost 8 bases, J lost 4 bases, and 11 bases lay in between. The CDR3 extends over 12 amino acids. The germline V gene encodes CDR1 MNHEY and CDR2 SVGAGI. The CDR3 sequence: CASAPGSYGYTF. CDR3 DNA: TGTGCCAGCGCACCGGGATCCTATGGCTACACCTTC.

The chain recombines TRBV30 with TRBJ2-6, with 7 nucleotides matching TRBD2. V lost 4 bases to trimming and J lost 2 bases; unmatched junction nucleotides: 8. Germline V lookup: CDR1 GTSNPN, CDR2 SVGIG (reference sequence). The CDR3 totals 16 residues. In DNA form, the CDR3 reads TGTGCCTGGAATCGTCTGGGGGGGGCTGGGGCCAACGTCCTGACTTTC. Its translation: CAWNRLGGAGANVLTF.